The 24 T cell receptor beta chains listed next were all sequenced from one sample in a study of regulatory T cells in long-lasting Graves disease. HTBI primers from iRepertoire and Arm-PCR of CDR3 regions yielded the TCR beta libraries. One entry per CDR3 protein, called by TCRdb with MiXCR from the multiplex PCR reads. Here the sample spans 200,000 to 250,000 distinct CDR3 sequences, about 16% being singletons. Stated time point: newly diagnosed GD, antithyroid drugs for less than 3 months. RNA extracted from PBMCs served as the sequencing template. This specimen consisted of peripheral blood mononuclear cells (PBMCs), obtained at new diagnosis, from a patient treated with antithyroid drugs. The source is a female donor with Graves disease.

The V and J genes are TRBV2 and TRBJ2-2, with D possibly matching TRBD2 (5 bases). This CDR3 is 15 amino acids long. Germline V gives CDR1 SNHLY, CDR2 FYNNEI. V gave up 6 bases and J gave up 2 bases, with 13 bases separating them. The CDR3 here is CASRGLNQNTGELFF. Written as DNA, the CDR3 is TGTGCCAGCAGAGGACTCAACCAAAACACCGGGGAGCTGTTTTTT.

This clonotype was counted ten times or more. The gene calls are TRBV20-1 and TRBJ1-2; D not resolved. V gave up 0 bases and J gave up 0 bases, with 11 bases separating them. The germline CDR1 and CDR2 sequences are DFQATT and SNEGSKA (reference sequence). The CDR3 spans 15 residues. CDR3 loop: CSARDLERANYGYTF. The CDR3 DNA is TGCAGTGCTAGAGATCTAGAACGGGCTAACTATGGCTACACCTTC.

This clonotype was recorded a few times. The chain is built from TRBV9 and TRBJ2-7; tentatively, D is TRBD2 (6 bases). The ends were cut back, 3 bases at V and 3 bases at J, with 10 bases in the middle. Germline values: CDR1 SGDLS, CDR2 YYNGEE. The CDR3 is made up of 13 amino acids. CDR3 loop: CASSGGNNYEQYF. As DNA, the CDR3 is TGTGCCAGCAGCGGCGGGAACAACTACGAGCAGTACTTC.

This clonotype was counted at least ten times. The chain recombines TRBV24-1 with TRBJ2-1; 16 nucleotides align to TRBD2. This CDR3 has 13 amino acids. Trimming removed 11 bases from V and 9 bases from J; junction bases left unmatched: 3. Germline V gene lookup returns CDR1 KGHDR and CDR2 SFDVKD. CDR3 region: CAIGTSGRAEQFF. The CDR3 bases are TGTGCCATCGGGACTAGCGGGAGGGCTGAGCAGTTCTTC.

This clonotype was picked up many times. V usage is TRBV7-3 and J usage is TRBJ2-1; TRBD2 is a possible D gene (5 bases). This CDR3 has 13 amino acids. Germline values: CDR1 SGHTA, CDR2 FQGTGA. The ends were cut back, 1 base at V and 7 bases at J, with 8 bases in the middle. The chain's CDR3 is CASSLISGNEQFF. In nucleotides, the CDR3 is TGTGCCAGCAGCTTAATCTCGGGAAATGAGCAGTTCTTC.

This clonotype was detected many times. Here the CDR3 reads CASSVGGGVNTEAFF. The CDR3 nucleotides read TGTGCCAGCAGCGTAGGCGGAGGGGTGAACACTGAAGCTTTCTTT. This chain links TRBV9 with TRBJ1-1, with D possibly being TRBD1 (5 bases). CDR3 size: 15 residues. V dropped 0 bases and J dropped 0 bases, with 9 bases sitting between them. The germline gives CDR1 SGDLS, CDR2 YYNGEE.

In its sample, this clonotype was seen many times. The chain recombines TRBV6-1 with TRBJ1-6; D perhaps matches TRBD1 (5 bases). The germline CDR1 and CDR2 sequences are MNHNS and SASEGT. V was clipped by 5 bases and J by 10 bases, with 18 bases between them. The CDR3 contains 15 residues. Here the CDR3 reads CASSPTRGWGSPLHF. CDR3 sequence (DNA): TGTGCCAGCAGTCCGACTCGGGGGTGGGGATCACCCCTCCACTTT.

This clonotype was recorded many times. The DNA for the CDR3 is TGTGCCAGCAGTTTAGAGGGAGAGCCCCAGCATTTT. It yields the protein CASSLEGEPQHF. This chain connects TRBV12-3 or TRBV12-4 to TRBJ1-5; no clear D. The V end was cut by 1 base, the J end by 8 bases, with 6 bases between. CDR3 length: 12 amino acids.

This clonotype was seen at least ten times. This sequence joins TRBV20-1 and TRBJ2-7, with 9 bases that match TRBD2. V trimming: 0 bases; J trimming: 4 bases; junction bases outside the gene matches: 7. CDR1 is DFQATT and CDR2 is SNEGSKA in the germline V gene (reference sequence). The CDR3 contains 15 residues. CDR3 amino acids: CSARDLPSGIYEQYF. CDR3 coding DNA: TGCAGTGCTAGAGATCTCCCTAGCGGGATATACGAGCAGTACTTC.

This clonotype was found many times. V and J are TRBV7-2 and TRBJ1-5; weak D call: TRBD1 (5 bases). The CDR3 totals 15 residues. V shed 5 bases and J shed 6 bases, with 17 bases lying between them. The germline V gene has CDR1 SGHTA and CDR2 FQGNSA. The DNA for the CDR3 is TGTGCCAGCAGCCCGGGAGGGACCGTTGGTCAGCCCCAGCATTTT. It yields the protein CASSPGGTVGQPQHF.

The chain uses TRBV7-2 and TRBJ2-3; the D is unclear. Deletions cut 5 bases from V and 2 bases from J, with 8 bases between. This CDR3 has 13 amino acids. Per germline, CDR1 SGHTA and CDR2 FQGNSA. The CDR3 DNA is TGTGCCAGCAGCGAGAGAGCCACAGATACGCAGTATTTT. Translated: CASSERATDTQYF.

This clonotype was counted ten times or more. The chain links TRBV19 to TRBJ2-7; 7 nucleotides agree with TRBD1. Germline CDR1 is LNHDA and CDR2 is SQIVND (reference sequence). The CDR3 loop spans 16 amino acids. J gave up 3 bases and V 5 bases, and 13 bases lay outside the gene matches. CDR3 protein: CASSVTSGTDFYEQYF. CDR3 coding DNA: TGTGCCAGTAGTGTGACTTCCGGGACAGACTTCTACGAGCAGTACTTC.

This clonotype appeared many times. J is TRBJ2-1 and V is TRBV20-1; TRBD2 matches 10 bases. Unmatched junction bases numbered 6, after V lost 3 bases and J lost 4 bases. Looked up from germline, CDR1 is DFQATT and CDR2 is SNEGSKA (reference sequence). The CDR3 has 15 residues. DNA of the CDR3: TGCAGTGCTAGGCTTCTAGCGGGAGATTACAATGAGCAGTTCTTC. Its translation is CSARLLAGDYNEQFF.

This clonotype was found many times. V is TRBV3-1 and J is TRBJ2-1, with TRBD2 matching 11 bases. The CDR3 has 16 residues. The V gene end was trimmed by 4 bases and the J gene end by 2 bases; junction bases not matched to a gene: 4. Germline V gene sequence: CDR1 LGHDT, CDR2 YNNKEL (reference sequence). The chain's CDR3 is CASSPPGLAAYNEQFF. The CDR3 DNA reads TGTGCCAGCAGCCCCCCGGGACTAGCGGCCTACAATGAGCAGTTCTTC.

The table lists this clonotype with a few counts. CDR3 sequence: CASSLDWREGGTDTQYF. Written as DNA, the CDR3 is TGTGCCAGCAGCTTGGATTGGAGGGAAGGGGGCACAGATACGCAGTATTTT. The chain links TRBV5-4 to TRBJ2-3; D is possibly TRBD2 (6 bases). Germline V gives CDR1 SGHNT, CDR2 YYREEE (reference sequence). The CDR3 has 17 residues. The V end lost 0 bases, the J end lost 1 base, and 15 bases lay between the germline ends.

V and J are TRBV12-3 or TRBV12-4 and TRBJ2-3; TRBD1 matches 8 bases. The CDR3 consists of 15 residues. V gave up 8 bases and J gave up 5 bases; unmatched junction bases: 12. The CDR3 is CASRGGQGAGDTQYF. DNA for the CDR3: TGTGCCAGCCGAGGAGGGCAGGGGGCAGGAGATACGCAGTATTTT.

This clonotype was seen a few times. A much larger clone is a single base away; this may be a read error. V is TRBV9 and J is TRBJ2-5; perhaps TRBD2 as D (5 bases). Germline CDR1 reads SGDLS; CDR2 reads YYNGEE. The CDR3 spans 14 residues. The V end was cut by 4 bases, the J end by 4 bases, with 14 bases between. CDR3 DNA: TGTGCCAGCAGCCATGATCTGGGGAGAGAGACCCAGTACTTC. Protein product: CASSHDLGRETQYF.

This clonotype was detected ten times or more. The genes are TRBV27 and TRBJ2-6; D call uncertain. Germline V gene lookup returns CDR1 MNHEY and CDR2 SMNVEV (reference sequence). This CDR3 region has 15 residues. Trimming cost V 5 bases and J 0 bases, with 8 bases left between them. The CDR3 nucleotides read TGTGCCAGCAGTGGGTTGCCCTCTGGGGCCAACGTCCTGACTTTC. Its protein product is CASSGLPSGANVLTF.

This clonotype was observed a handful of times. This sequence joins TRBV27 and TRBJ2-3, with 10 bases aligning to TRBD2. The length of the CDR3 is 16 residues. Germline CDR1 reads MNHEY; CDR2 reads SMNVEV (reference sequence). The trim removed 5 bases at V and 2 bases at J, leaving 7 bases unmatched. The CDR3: CASSPRTSGPTDTQYF. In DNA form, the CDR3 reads TGTGCCAGCAGTCCCAGGACTAGCGGTCCCACAGATACGCAGTATTTT.

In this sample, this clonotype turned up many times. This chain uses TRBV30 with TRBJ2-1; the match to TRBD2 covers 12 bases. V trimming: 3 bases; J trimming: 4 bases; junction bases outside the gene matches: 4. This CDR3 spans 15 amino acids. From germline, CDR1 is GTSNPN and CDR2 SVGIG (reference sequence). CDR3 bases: TGTGCCTGGAGCAAAGGACTAGCGGGATACAATGAGCAGTTCTTC. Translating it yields CAWSKGLAGYNEQFF.

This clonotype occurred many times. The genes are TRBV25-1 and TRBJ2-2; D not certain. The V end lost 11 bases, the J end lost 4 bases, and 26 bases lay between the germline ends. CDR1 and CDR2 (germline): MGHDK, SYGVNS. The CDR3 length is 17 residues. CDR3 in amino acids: CARKSKTLLIGTGELFF. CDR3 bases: TGTGCCCGGAAGTCAAAAACACTCCTGATCGGCACCGGGGAGCTGTTTTTT.

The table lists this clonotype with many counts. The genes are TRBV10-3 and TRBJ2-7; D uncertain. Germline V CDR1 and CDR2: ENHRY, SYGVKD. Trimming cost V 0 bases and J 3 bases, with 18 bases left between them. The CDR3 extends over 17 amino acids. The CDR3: CAISESNARNSYYEQYF. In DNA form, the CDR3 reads TGTGCCATCAGTGAGTCGAATGCGCGGAACAGCTACTACGAGCAGTACTTC.

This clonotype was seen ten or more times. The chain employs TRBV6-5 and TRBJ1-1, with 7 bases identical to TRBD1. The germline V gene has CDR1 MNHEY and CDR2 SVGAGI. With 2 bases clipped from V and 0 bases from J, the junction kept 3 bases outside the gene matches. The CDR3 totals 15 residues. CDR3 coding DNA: TGTGCCAGCAGTTACAGGGGACAGTTGAACACTGAAGCTTTCTTT. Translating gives CASSYRGQLNTEAFF.

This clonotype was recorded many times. The CDR3 loop reads CSVETTDTQYF. Written as DNA, the CDR3 is TGCAGCGTTGAGACCACAGATACGCAGTATTTT. The chain carries TRBV29-1 and TRBJ2-3; D is ambiguous. Trimming removed 3 bases from V and 2 bases from J, with 3 bases in between. This CDR3 comprises 11 residues. The germline V gene has CDR1 SQVTM and CDR2 ANQGSEA.